The 14 T cell receptor beta chains below were found in one sample sequenced in a study of cytomegalovirus exposure and HLA in healthy donors. Use of 60 Vbeta and 13 Jbeta primers characterized the PCR. Generated by immunoSEQ multiplex PCR, the TCRdb table keeps only in-frame clones and is missing some. This sample carries under 200,000 clones, roughly 79% of them seen once, and the ten largest clones take roughly an eighth. Specimen: PBMCs. The receptors derive from a woman in her 50s in good health and CMV-seronegative.

V usage is TRBV7-6 and J usage is TRBJ1-3, with D possibly being TRBD1 (5 bases). Germline V CDR1 and CDR2: SGHVS, FNYEAQ. The length of the CDR3 is 17 residues. The germline V and J ends were trimmed by 5 bases and 8 bases, with 25 bases remaining between them. CDR3 sequence reads: CASSRAGYGTGEDTIYF. As DNA, the CDR3 is TGTGCCAGCAGCCGAGCCGGGTATGGGACGGGGGAAGACACCATATATTTT.

This rearrangement joins TRBV7-9 to TRBJ2-7, with D perhaps TRBD1 (6 bases). Trimming shortened V by 1 base and J by 3 bases, and 7 bases separated the two germline ends. CDR1 is SEHNR, CDR2 FQNEAQ, per germline (reference sequence). This CDR3 is 13 amino acids long. The CDR3 bases are TGTGCCAGCAGCTTAGAACAGGGCTACGAGCAGTACTTC. It is translated as CASSLEQGYEQYF.

This clone was seen only a few times. CDR3 nucleotide sequence: TGTGCCAGCAGTCCCGCAGGGGGCTTTTGGGGCTACACCTTC. Translation gives CASSPAGGFWGYTF. The chain has TRBV28 and TRBJ1-2; 8 bases are a match to TRBD1. The length of the CDR3 is 14 residues. The V segment lost 5 bases and the J segment 8 bases; nucleotides outside the gene matches: 10. Germline CDR1 reads MDHEN; CDR2 reads SYDVKM.

This chain connects TRBV2 to TRBJ2-1; 7 bases agree with TRBD1. Germline V gene data show CDR1 as SNHLY and CDR2 as FYNNEI. Germline trimming cut 6 bases from V and 7 bases from J; bases unmatched to any gene: 6. This CDR3 spans 13 amino acids. DNA of the CDR3: TGTGCCAGCAGGGCACAGGGGTGGAATGAGCAGTTCTTC. Residues: CASRAQGWNEQFF.

The CDR3 reads CASSLLPGGVTDTQYF. The CDR3 DNA is TGTGCCAGCAGTTTATTACCAGGAGGAGTCACAGATACGCAGTATTTT. This sequence joins TRBV28 and TRBJ2-3; D perhaps matches TRBD2 (5 bases). V gave up 1 base and J gave up 2 bases, with 13 bases separating them. The CDR3 totals 16 residues. CDR1 MDHEN and CDR2 SYDVKM come from the germline V gene.

The chain joins TRBV18 to TRBJ1-5; D unclear. Deletions cut 1 base from V and 5 bases from J, with 6 bases between. Germline CDR1 is KGHSH and CDR2 is LQKENI. The CDR3 has 13 amino acids. The CDR3 loop is CASSPQRDQPQHF. CDR3 nucleotide sequence: TGTGCCAGCTCACCACAGCGGGATCAGCCCCAGCATTTT.

This rearrangement joins TRBV4-1 to TRBJ2-1; D may be TRBD2 (7 bases). The germline CDR1 and CDR2 sequences are MGHRA and YSYEKL. The CDR3 is 17 residues long. V lost 0 bases to trimming and J lost 4 bases, with 16 bases between them. CDR3 residues: CASSQEGGGGLYNEQFF. The DNA for the CDR3 is TGCGCCAGCAGCCAAGAAGGCGGGGGCGGGTTGTACAATGAGCAGTTCTTC.

This clone came up a few times. V usage is TRBV7-2 and J usage is TRBJ2-5, with no clear D. CDR3 size: 16 residues. Germline V gives CDR1 SGHTA, CDR2 FQGNSA. V was pared by 1 base and J by 5 bases, with 17 bases between. The chain's CDR3 is CASSLDGAQNGETQYF. The CDR3 DNA reads as TGTGCCAGCAGCTTAGACGGAGCCCAGAACGGGGAGACCCAGTACTTC.

This clone turned up a few times. This chain uses TRBV5-1 with TRBJ2-3, with 10 bases aligning to TRBD2. This CDR3 comprises 15 residues. Germline loops: CDR1 SGHRS, CDR2 YFSETQ. J was trimmed by 5 bases and V by 4 bases; bases with no gene match: 7. CDR3 amino acids: CASSVSGRKVDTQYF. CDR3 nucleotide sequence: TGCGCCAGCAGCGTTAGCGGGAGGAAGGTAGATACGCAGTATTTT.

CDR3 in DNA: TGTGCCAGCAGTCCGGGTGGGTACGAGCAGTACTTC. Its translation: CASSPGGYEQYF. The rearrangement uses TRBV5-5 and TRBJ2-7; no clear D. The germline gives CDR1 SGHKS, CDR2 YYEKEE (reference sequence). The CDR3 runs to 12 residues. Between the trimmed V and J ends, which lost 5 bases and 4 bases, there was a span of 10 bases.

This clone was observed once. This chain connects TRBV5-4 to TRBJ2-5, with 8 bases aligning to TRBD2. After removal of 0 bases from V and 0 bases from J, the junction contained 4 bases not matched to a gene. Germline V gene lookup returns CDR1 SGHNT and CDR2 YYREEE (reference sequence). The CDR3 covers 16 residues. CDR3 DNA sequence: TGTGCCAGCAGCTTGGAGCCAGCGGGGGACCAAGAGACCCAGTACTTC. It specifies CASSLEPAGDQETQYF. The full variable domain, with the rest looked up from reference TRBV5-4 and TRBJ2-5, is ETGVTQSPTHLIKTRGQQVTLRCSSQSGHNTVSWYQQALGQGPQFIFQYYREEENGRGNFPPRFSGLQFPNYSSELNVNALELDDSALYLCASSLEPAGDQETQYFGPGTRLLVL.

The chain recombines TRBV27 with TRBJ2-5; D unclear. Trimming cost V 3 bases and J 11 bases, with 16 bases left between them. This CDR3 spans 13 amino acids. Germline lookup yields CDR1 MNHEY and CDR2 SMNVEV (reference sequence). CDR3 DNA sequence: TGTGCCAGCAGTTTCACGGAGTCACTCAAGCAGTACTTC. This codes for CASSFTESLKQYF.

This sequence joins TRBV7-2 and TRBJ1-3; D is uncertain. The germline V gene encodes CDR1 SGHTA and CDR2 FQGNSA. The CDR3 covers 15 residues. V shed 1 base and J shed 3 bases, with 10 bases lying between them. CDR3 loop: CASSLVSGVGNTIYF. The DNA for the CDR3 is TGTGCCAGCAGCTTAGTTTCCGGGGTTGGAAACACCATATATTTT.

The CDR3 loop reads CASSLVAGNNEQFF. CDR3 nucleotide sequence: TGCGCCAGCAGCTTGGTGGCGGGGAACAATGAGCAGTTCTTC. The chain is built from TRBV5-1 and TRBJ2-1; perhaps TRBD2 as D (6 bases). Per the germline V gene, CDR1 is SGHRS and CDR2 is YFSETQ. V dropped 0 bases and J dropped 5 bases, with 9 bases sitting between them. The CDR3 covers 14 residues.